The 28 T cell receptor beta chains below all came from one sample that was sequenced in a study of a mutant IDH1 vaccine in newly diagnosed glioma. Regarding time point: week 23, last vaccination. Every single dose of the vaccine, 300 ug of mutant IDH1 20-mer peptide, came with topical imiquimod. These receptors' antigens are unknown. Data came from immunoSEQ multiplex PCR; TCRdb stores just in-frame clones and leaves some out. The table includes roughly 45,000 clones, roughly 83% detected once. The sample consisted of PBMCs, taken from a glioma patient whose treatment included an IDH1 peptide vaccine. Every receptor here comes from a woman under 30 with glioma. Some clones in this sample may be carry-over from other donors' samples.

This rearrangement joins TRBV7-3 to TRBJ2-3, with D possibly being TRBD1 or TRBD2 (6 bases each). This CDR3 contains 16 residues. Between the trimmed V and J ends, which lost 0 bases and 8 bases, there was a span of 18 bases. Per the germline V gene, CDR1 is SGHTA and CDR2 is FQGTGA. The CDR3 nucleotides read TGTGCCAGCAGCTTAACGGGAGGCTCAAAGGGGGGTACGCAGTATTTT. Translation: CASSLTGGSKGGTQYF.

The genes are TRBV7-6 and TRBJ1-3, with D possibly matching TRBD1 (5 bases). The germline V gene has CDR1 SGHVS and CDR2 FNYEAQ. There are 15 residues in the CDR3. The ends were cut back, 0 bases at V and 2 bases at J, with 8 bases in the middle. The CDR3 protein is CASSLAWGAGNTIYF. CDR3 sequence (DNA): TGTGCCAGCAGCTTAGCGTGGGGGGCTGGAAACACCATATATTTT.

The V and J genes are TRBV2 and TRBJ1-2; D remains ambiguous. The ends were cut back, 8 bases at V and 3 bases at J, with 7 bases in the middle. Germline lookup yields CDR1 SNHLY and CDR2 FYNNEI. There are 11 residues in the CDR3. This CDR3 reads CASLQDYGYTF. The CDR3 DNA reads as TGTGCCAGCCTCCAGGACTATGGCTACACCTTC.

The V call is TRBV19, the J call TRBJ2-4; D not certain. The CDR3 is 12 amino acids. Germline lookup yields CDR1 LNHDA and CDR2 SQIVND (reference sequence). Trimming stripped 9 bases from V and 6 bases from J, with 12 bases between. The CDR3 loop reads CASGSMGNIQYF. The CDR3 DNA reads as TGTGCCAGCGGGTCCATGGGAAACATTCAGTACTTC.

The V and J genes are TRBV5-6 and TRBJ2-5, with 7 bases lining up with TRBD1. The CDR3 is 14 amino acids. CDR1 and CDR2 from the germline V gene are SGHDT and YYEEEE. After removal of 3 bases from V and 5 bases from J, the junction contained 7 bases not matched to a gene. The chain's CDR3 is CASSSQGWLETQYF. CDR3 DNA: TGTGCCAGCAGCTCACAGGGGTGGTTGGAGACCCAGTACTTC. Variable domain in full (rest from reference TRBV5-6 and TRBJ2-5): DAGVTQSPTHLIKTRGQQVTLRCSPKSGHDTVSWYQQALGQGPQFIFQYYEEEERQRGNFPDRFSGHQFPNYSSELNVNALLLGDSALYLCASSSQGWLETQYFGPGTRLLVL.

This chain uses TRBV29-1 with TRBJ2-3; possibly TRBD2 for D (7 bases). Germline loops: CDR1 SQVTM, CDR2 ANQGSEA. Between the trimmed V and J ends, which lost 6 bases and 2 bases, there was a span of 15 bases. The CDR3 runs to 14 residues. The DNA of the CDR3 is TGCAGCGTAAGTCGGGGGGCGGTCACAGATACGCAGTATTTT. Translation gives CSVSRGAVTDTQYF.

The chain is built from TRBV14 and TRBJ1-1; a possible D gene is TRBD1 (5 bases). This CDR3 is built from 16 residues. Trimming removed 1 base at V and 4 bases at J, with 16 bases between. Germline assignment: CDR1 SGHDN and CDR2 FVKESK. CDR3 in amino acids: CASSQGRGAVGTEAFF. CDR3 DNA: TGTGCCAGCAGCCAAGGTAGAGGGGCAGTCGGCACTGAAGCTTTCTTT.

This clone was observed a handful of times. The J gene is TRBJ1-4, the V gene TRBV25-1, with D perhaps TRBD1 (6 bases). The V gene lost 2 bases and the J gene lost 7 bases, with 14 bases spanning the gap. CDR1 and CDR2 (germline): MGHDK, SYGVNS. The CDR3 is 15 residues long. The CDR3 DNA reads as TGTGCCAGCAGTGAAGTTTTGGCAGGGGTTGAAAAACTGTTTTTT. This encodes CASSEVLAGVEKLFF.

In nucleotides, the CDR3 is TGCGCCAGCAGACTTACTTTAGCGGGAGCCCATGAGCAGTTCTTC. Its protein is CASRLTLAGAHEQFF. The chain combines TRBV5-1 with TRBJ2-1, with 9 bases aligning to TRBD2. The V gene's germline CDR1 is SGHRS and CDR2 YFSETQ. Trimming at V came to 5 bases and at J to 8 bases, leaving 11 bases not matched to a gene. This CDR3 comprises 15 residues.

This chain links TRBV9 with TRBJ2-1, with 8 bases lining up with TRBD2. Unmatched junction bases numbered 8, after V lost 2 bases and J lost 7 bases. The CDR3 loop spans 15 amino acids. Germline CDR1 and CDR2: SGDLS and YYNGEE. CDR3: CASSVRLAGDNEQFF. CDR3 coding DNA: TGTGCCAGCAGCGTCCGGCTAGCGGGCGATAATGAGCAGTTCTTC.

V is TRBV6-5 and J is TRBJ1-1; D ambiguous. V shed 10 bases and J shed 0 bases, with 15 bases lying between them. The CDR3 contains 14 residues. The germline gives CDR1 MNHEY, CDR2 SVGAGI. The CDR3 sequence is CATFRGRMNTEAFF. In DNA form, the CDR3 reads TGTGCCACTTTTCGAGGGAGAATGAACACTGAAGCTTTCTTT.

The rearrangement links TRBV6-1 to TRBJ1-1; TRBD1 aligns across 10 bases. The germline V gene encodes CDR1 MNHNS and CDR2 SASEGT. V was pared by 4 bases and J by 4 bases, with 3 bases of the junction left unmatched. This CDR3 has 14 amino acids. CDR3 nucleotide sequence: TGTGCCAGCAGTGTCCGGACAGGGGGCACTGAAGCTTTCTTT. Its translation is CASSVRTGGTEAFF.

The chain couples TRBV4-1 to TRBJ2-7; a weak D match, TRBD2 (7 bases). Germline lookup yields CDR1 MGHRA and CDR2 YSYEKL. Deletions cut 5 bases from V and 5 bases from J, with 10 bases between. The CDR3 has 12 amino acids. CDR3 nucleotides: TGCGCCAGCAGCGGGGGGGCCAACGAGCAGTACTTC. Its translation: CASSGGANEQYF.

This chain uses TRBV7-9 with TRBJ2-7; TRBD1 agrees at 7 bases. The junction had 2 bases not matched to a gene; V was cut back by 0 bases and J by 3 bases. Per germline, CDR1 SEHNR and CDR2 FQNEAQ (reference sequence). CDR3 length equals 14 residues. CDR3 DNA: TGTGCCAGCAGCTTAGCCGGGACAGTCTACGAGCAGTACTTC. Translating gives CASSLAGTVYEQYF.

This sequence joins TRBV28 and TRBJ2-3, with 11 nucleotides matching TRBD2. Germline loops: CDR1 MDHEN, CDR2 SYDVKM. V shed 5 bases, J shed 1 base, and the junction held 8 bases outside the gene matches. The CDR3 runs 17 residues. The CDR3: CASSTSRLAGRTDTQYF. The CDR3 DNA reads TGTGCCAGCAGTACTTCTAGACTAGCGGGACGCACAGATACGCAGTATTTT.

This sequence joins TRBV9 and TRBJ1-1; maybe TRBD1 (5 bases). Trimming stripped 0 bases from V and 0 bases from J, with 15 bases between. The germline CDR1 and CDR2 sequences are SGDLS and YYNGEE. The CDR3 is 17 amino acids. In nucleotides, the CDR3 is TGTGCCAGCAGCGTAGCCCCTGACGGGGGGATGAACACTGAAGCTTTCTTT. It is translated as CASSVAPDGGMNTEAFF.

V and J are TRBV7-9 and TRBJ2-1; 8 nucleotides agree with TRBD2. The CDR3 runs to 15 residues. The V gene's germline CDR1 is SEHNR and CDR2 FQNEAQ (reference sequence). Trimming at V came to 0 bases and at J to 9 bases, leaving 7 bases not matched to a gene. CDR3 nucleotides: TGTGCCAGCAGCTTAGCAGGGGTAGCGGGATCTGAGCAGTTCTTC. This sequence encodes CASSLAGVAGSEQFF.

In its sample, this clone was seen a few times. The chain links TRBV14 to TRBJ1-1, with 11 bases lining up with TRBD1. Looked up from germline, CDR1 is SGHDN and CDR2 is FVKESK. The length of the CDR3 is 14 residues. J gave up 5 bases and V 5 bases, and 4 bases lay outside the gene matches. CDR3 bases: TGTGCCAGCAGCGTCGGGACAGGGGGTACTGAAGCTTTCTTT. This codes for CASSVGTGGTEAFF.

The V gene is TRBV25-1, the J gene TRBJ2-3; a weak D match, TRBD2 (6 bases). Germline V lookup: CDR1 MGHDK, CDR2 SYGVNS. The CDR3 totals 12 residues. The CDR3 DNA sequence: TGTGCGGGCGGGACTAGCACAGATACGCAGTATTTT. This gives the protein CAGGTSTDTQYF.

The count of this clone is one. The CDR3 coding sequence is TGTGCCAGCAGCTCCACAGGGGTCACTGAAGCTTTCTTT. Translated, it gives CASSSTGVTEAFF. The rearrangement joins TRBV7-9 to TRBJ1-1; 7 bases are shared with TRBD1. J lost 4 bases, V lost 4 bases, and 3 bases had no gene match. The CDR3 spans 13 residues. The germline gives CDR1 SEHNR, CDR2 FQNEAQ (reference sequence).

V usage is TRBV7-9 and J usage is TRBJ2-5; 9 nucleotides agree with TRBD2. This CDR3 is 14 amino acids long. V shed 8 bases, J shed 5 bases, and the junction held 9 bases outside the gene matches. Germline V gene lookup returns CDR1 SEHNR and CDR2 FQNEAQ (reference sequence). CDR3 region: CASGRSGSSETQYF. The CDR3, as DNA: TGTGCCAGCGGACGTAGCGGGAGCAGTGAGACCCAGTACTTC.

The chain is built from TRBV5-1 and TRBJ1-1, with D possibly matching TRBD1 (5 bases). From germline, CDR1 is SGHRS and CDR2 YFSETQ. V dropped 0 bases and J dropped 0 bases, with 15 bases sitting between them. The CDR3 has 17 amino acids. In DNA form, the CDR3 reads TGCGCCAGCAGCTTGGACCGGACGCAGGGTGTGAACACTGAAGCTTTCTTT. Protein: CASSLDRTQGVNTEAFF.

This sequence joins TRBV5-4 and TRBJ1-4; D possibly corresponds to TRBD1 (6 bases). The CDR3 has 13 residues. The V gene lost 4 bases and the J gene lost 6 bases, with 10 bases spanning the gap. CDR1 and CDR2 (germline): SGHNT, YYREEE (reference sequence). In DNA, the CDR3 is TGTGCCAGCAGCCCAGGGGTCTATGAAAAACTGTTTTTT. This gives the protein CASSPGVYEKLFF.

The V and J genes are TRBV6-5 and TRBJ1-1; 8 bases map to TRBD1. Germline loops: CDR1 MNHEY, CDR2 SVGAGI. The ends lost 7 bases at V and 11 bases at J; junction bases unmatched: 9. The CDR3 is made up of 12 amino acids. CDR3 nucleotides: TGTGCCAGCACCCCCGGGACAGGCGGGGCTTTCTTT. Translating gives CASTPGTGGAFF.

The V call is TRBV19, the J call TRBJ2-3, with 11 bases that match TRBD1. After removal of 1 base from V and 1 base from J, the junction contained 1 base not matched to a gene. This CDR3 has 16 amino acids. Germline values: CDR1 LNHDA, CDR2 SQIVND (reference sequence). The CDR3 bases are TGTGCCAGTAGTATAGGGGGACAGGGGGGCACAGATACGCAGTATTTT. It translates to CASSIGGQGGTDTQYF.

The chain carries TRBV7-8 and TRBJ1-6; a weak D match, TRBD1 (5 bases). Germline V lookup: CDR1 SGHVS, CDR2 FQNEAQ. Trimming removed 0 bases from V and 5 bases from J, with 11 bases in between. This CDR3 comprises 16 residues. The CDR3 is CASSLAGGFDNSPLHF. Written as DNA, the CDR3 is TGTGCCAGCAGCTTAGCGGGGGGATTCGATAATTCACCCCTCCACTTT.

The chain carries TRBV5-8 and TRBJ1-2, with D perhaps TRBD1 (5 bases). This CDR3 has 14 amino acids. CDR1 is SGHTS, CDR2 YDEGEE, per germline. Trimming shortened V by 4 bases and J by 4 bases, and 14 bases separated the two germline ends. The CDR3 spells CASSARGLLYGYTF. The CDR3 DNA follows: TGTGCCAGCAGCGCCCGGGGACTGCTCTATGGCTACACCTTC.

DNA of the CDR3: TGTGCCAGCAGCGTTGAAAACAGGGTTTGGAGCTATGGCTACACCTTC. Translating gives CASSVENRVWSYGYTF. The chain recombines TRBV13 with TRBJ1-2; possibly TRBD1 for D (6 bases). The CDR3 is 16 amino acids. Trimming removed 5 bases at V and 4 bases at J, with 20 bases between. The V gene's germline CDR1 is PRHDT and CDR2 FYEKMQ (reference sequence). The variable domain in full, completed from reference TRBV13 and TRBJ1-2, reads AAGVIQSPRHLIKEKRETATLKCYPIPRHDTVYWYQQGPGQDPQFLISFYEKMQSDKGSIPDRFSAQQFSDYHSELNMSSLELGDSALYFCASSVENRVWSYGYTFGSGTRLTVV.